The 21 T cell receptor beta chains below were found in one sample sequenced in a study of T cells after yellow fever vaccination. TCRdb reprocessed the 5' RACE reads via MiXCR and lists one record per CDR3 protein. This table has around 550,000 distinct CDR3 sequences, 15% to 20% appearing once. The sample here was PBMCs, taken 15 days after the yellow fever booster vaccination. These receptors were obtained from a man aged 25 to 40 who received the YFV17D yellow fever vaccine.

This clonotype showed up just a few times. V is TRBV18 and J is TRBJ2-5; TRBD1 aligns across 8 bases. CDR1 and CDR2 (germline): KGHSH, LQKENI. Losses at the gene ends were 6 bases for V and 3 bases for J; bases not matched to a gene: 27. CDR3 length equals 21 residues. The CDR3 loop reads CASSPPQILPGQGRREETQYF. The CDR3 DNA reads TGTGCCAGCTCGCCTCCACAAATCTTGCCTGGACAGGGCCGGCGAGAAGAGACCCAGTACTTC.

Ten or more counts support this clonotype. The V call is TRBV15, the J call TRBJ2-1; 7 bases are a match to TRBD2. Germline CDR1 LNHNV, CDR2 YYDKDF (reference sequence). The CDR3 has 15 residues. J was trimmed by 8 bases and V by 0 bases; bases with no gene match: 7. CDR3 DNA sequence: TGTGCCACCAGCAGAGATGGGCGGGAGATCGATGAGCAGTTCTTC. It is translated as CATSRDGREIDEQFF.

V is TRBV20-1 and J is TRBJ1-2, with 8 bases identical to TRBD1. This CDR3 has 13 residues. In germline, CDR1 is DFQATT, CDR2 SNEGSKA (reference sequence). Trimming removed 6 bases from V and 7 bases from J; junction bases left unmatched: 10. CDR3 loop: CSAAGTGITGYTF. The CDR3 region has the DNA TGCAGTGCGGCCGGGACAGGAATAACTGGCTACACCTTC.

This clonotype has a single count. The chain joins TRBV5-5 to TRBJ2-5, with D tentatively TRBD1 (6 bases). The CDR3 totals 15 residues. Germline V lookup: CDR1 SGHKS, CDR2 YYEKEE (reference sequence). V was pared by 1 base and J by 5 bases, with 15 bases between. CDR3 sequence (DNA): TGTGCCAGCAGCTTGTATCCGGGACAAATGGAGACCCAGTACTTC. Amino acid sequence: CASSLYPGQMETQYF.

This chain uses TRBV20-1 with TRBJ2-3; TRBD1 matches 9 bases. CDR1 DFQATT and CDR2 SNEGSKA come from the germline V gene (reference sequence). V dropped 3 bases and J dropped 1; count of bases not matched to a gene: 8. The CDR3 spans 16 residues. This CDR3 reads CSASEGTGLGTDTQYF. The CDR3 DNA reads as TGCAGTGCTAGCGAGGGGACAGGGTTAGGCACAGATACGCAGTATTTT.

V gene TRBV23-1 combines with J gene TRBJ2-1; 11 bases are a match to TRBD2. TRBV23-1 is classed as an ORF, of uncertain function. The CDR3 is 20 residues long. After removal of 6 bases from V and 1 base from J, the junction contained 17 bases not matched to a gene. DNA for the CDR3: TGCGCCAGCAGCCGCCAAGTGGCACTCCGGACTAGCGGGTCCTACAATGAGCAGTTCTTC. It encodes CASSRQVALRTSGSYNEQFF.

The V and J genes are TRBV4-3 and TRBJ2-3; 11 bases agree with TRBD2. J gave up 2 bases and V 0 bases, and 13 bases lay outside the gene matches. The CDR3 runs 20 residues. Germline V CDR1 and CDR2: LGHNA, YSLEER. The CDR3 DNA reads TGCGCCAGCAGCCAAGATCTCTCTAGCGGGAGGACGGGTATCACAGATACGCAGTATTTT. Its protein is CASSQDLSSGRTGITDTQYF.

This clonotype was observed a few times. The chain uses TRBV20-1 and TRBJ2-7; 10 bases are a match to TRBD2. Trimming took 5 bases from V and 3 from J; bases not matched to a gene: 4. Germline V gene sequence: CDR1 DFQATT, CDR2 SNEGSKA (reference sequence). The CDR3 has 13 residues. The CDR3 region has the DNA TGCAGTGCTCCCTTAGCGGGGGGCTACGAGCAGTACTTC. Residues: CSAPLAGGYEQYF.

The CDR3 loop reads CASSLADRVPEAFF. For the CDR3, the DNA is TGCGCCAGCAGCTTGGCCGACAGGGTCCCTGAAGCTTTCTTT. The J gene is TRBJ1-1, the V gene TRBV5-1, with 7 nucleotides matching TRBD1. The CDR3 spans 14 residues. CDR1 and CDR2 (germline): SGHRS, YFSETQ. V shed 0 bases and J 6 bases; nucleotides not matched to a gene: 5.

This clonotype has a handful of counts. The V gene is TRBV20-1, the J gene TRBJ2-7, with 9 bases aligning to TRBD1. The CDR3 has 14 residues. The germline V gene encodes CDR1 DFQATT and CDR2 SNEGSKA (reference sequence). V lost 5 bases to trimming and J lost 7 bases; unmatched junction nucleotides: 12. CDR3 coding DNA: TGCAGTGCTGAAATCCGGGACAGGGCAAGTGAGCAGTACTTC. Amino acids: CSAEIRDRASEQYF.

This clonotype has only a few counts. The V and J genes are TRBV7-9 and TRBJ2-2, with no clear D. The CDR3 is made up of 13 amino acids. CDR1 is SEHNR, CDR2 FQNEAQ, per germline (reference sequence). The V and J ends lost 4 bases and 4 bases respectively, with 7 bases between them. The CDR3 nucleotides read TGTGCCAGCAGCTCCTTATCCACCGGGGAGCTGTTTTTT. Translated: CASSSLSTGELFF.

This chain's CDR3 is CASSQDPKGDTEAFF. Here the CDR3 DNA reads TGCGCCAGCAGCCAAGATCCCAAGGGAGACACTGAAGCTTTCTTT. The rearrangement joins TRBV4-3 to TRBJ1-1; no firm D call. The CDR3 has 15 amino acids. CDR1 is LGHNA and CDR2 is YSLEER in the germline V gene. Trimming cost V 0 bases and J 3 bases, with 11 bases left between them.

This clonotype has just a few counts. The chain employs TRBV5-1 and TRBJ2-7; D might be TRBD1 (5 bases). V dropped 5 bases and J dropped 4 bases, with 13 bases sitting between them. CDR1 and CDR2 from the germline V gene are SGHRS and YFSETQ. The CDR3 sequence is 13 residues long. CDR3 protein: CASRSTGLYEQYF. CDR3 bases: TGCGCCAGCAGAAGTACAGGCCTATACGAGCAGTACTTC.

V and J are TRBV3-1 and TRBJ1-2, with 10 bases aligning to TRBD1. Germline CDR1 is LGHDT and CDR2 is YNNKEL (reference sequence). The junction had 8 bases not matched to a gene; V was cut back by 4 bases and J by 3 bases. The CDR3 covers 16 residues. CDR3 region: CASSPSGTGADYGYTF. The CDR3 nucleotides read TGTGCCAGCAGCCCGTCGGGGACAGGGGCGGACTATGGCTACACCTTC. Supplemented by reference TRBV3-1 and TRBJ1-2, the full variable domain reads DTAVSQTPKYLVTQMGNDKSIKCEQNLGHDTMYWYKQDSKKFLKIMFSYNNKELIINETVPNRFSPKSPDKAHLNLHINSLELGDSAVYFCASSPSGTGADYGYTFGSGTRLTVV.

The V gene is TRBV4-3, the J gene TRBJ2-3; tentatively, D is TRBD2 (5 bases). The CDR3 is 15 amino acids. CDR1 and CDR2 from the germline V gene are LGHNA and YSLEER. Deletions cut 4 bases from V and 0 bases from J, with 11 bases between. CDR3 bases: TGCGCCAGCAGCCCCTTAGCGAGAAGCACAGATACGCAGTATTTT. This gives the protein CASSPLARSTDTQYF.

This clonotype has only a few counts. The chain has TRBV12-3 or TRBV12-4 and TRBJ2-1; D perhaps matches TRBD2 (5 bases). The CDR3 is made up of 15 amino acids. V lost 6 bases to trimming and J lost 0 bases, with 12 bases between them. The CDR3 coding sequence is TGTGCCAGCAGGCCTCACGGACTCTCCTACAATGAGCAGTTCTTC. Protein: CASRPHGLSYNEQFF.

The chain uses TRBV7-2 and TRBJ2-3; the match to TRBD2 covers 7 bases. The CDR3 has 16 amino acids. Unmatched junction bases numbered 8, after V lost 5 bases and J lost 0 bases. Germline V gene data show CDR1 as SGHTA and CDR2 as FQGNSA. CDR3 bases: TGTGCCAGCAGCGAGGGCCCGGGGGGAAGCACAGATACGCAGTATTTT. This translates into CASSEGPGGSTDTQYF.

The rearrangement joins TRBV24-1 to TRBJ2-2, with 10 bases aligning to TRBD1. CDR3 length equals 16 residues. With V trimmed by 3 bases and J by 7 bases, 7 bases remained unmatched. Looked up from germline, CDR1 is KGHDR and CDR2 is SFDVKD. CDR3 in amino acids: CATSDPGQGLFGELFF. The CDR3 DNA is TGTGCCACCAGTGATCCGGGACAGGGGCTTTTCGGGGAGCTGTTTTTT.

This clonotype came up many times. The chain joins TRBV7-3 to TRBJ2-2; D gene uncertain. This CDR3 contains 14 residues. The V and J ends lost 2 bases and 1 base respectively, with 5 bases between them. Germline V CDR1 and CDR2: SGHTA, FQGTGA. CDR3 amino acids: CASSLGRNTGELFF. CDR3 nucleotide sequence: TGTGCCAGCAGCTTAGGCAGGAACACCGGGGAGCTGTTTTTT.

This clonotype was seen only a few times. The CDR3 protein is CASSRGVDQYF. DNA for the CDR3: TGTGCCAGCAGCCGTGGGGTGGATCAGTACTTC. V and J are TRBV3-1 and TRBJ2-7, with unresolved D. The CDR3 loop spans 11 amino acids. V lost 4 bases, J lost 10 bases, and 11 bases lay in between. Looked up from germline, CDR1 is LGHDT and CDR2 is YNNKEL (reference sequence).

There are a few counts of this clonotype. V gene TRBV30 combines with J gene TRBJ2-1; tentative D call: TRBD2 (6 bases). Deletions cut 4 bases from V and 9 bases from J, with 13 bases between. This CDR3 has 12 amino acids. Per the germline V gene, CDR1 is GTSNPN and CDR2 is SVGIG (reference sequence). CDR3: CAWTLEGSEQFF. The CDR3 nucleotides read TGTGCCTGGACCCTGGAGGGGAGTGAGCAGTTCTTC.